These 20 T cell receptor beta chains originate from one sample sequenced in a study of immune evolution from preneoplasia to lung adenocarcinoma. Clones were read by immunoSEQ multiplex PCR, and TCRdb kept only the in-frame ones, dropping some. The data contain 5,000 to 6,500 clones, 70% to 85% of them singletons. Sequencing was carried out using FFPE lung adenocarcinoma in situ tissue. The receptors originated from a person aged 55-80 years with lung adenocarcinoma.

The CDR3 bases are TGTGCCAGCAGCGTTTTGGACAGATACACCGGGGAGCTGTTTTTT. Amino acids: CASSVLDRYTGELFF. The chain carries TRBV9 and TRBJ2-2; weak D call: TRBD1 (6 bases). The length of the CDR3 is 15 residues. Trimming took off 2 bases at V and 3 bases at J, with 11 bases between the two ends. The germline CDR1 and CDR2 sequences are SGDLS and YYNGEE. Looking up the rest from reference TRBV9 and TRBJ2-2 gives the full variable domain: DSGVTQTPKHLITATGQRVTLRCSPRSGDLSVYWYQQSLDQGLQFLIQYYNGEERAKGNILERFSAQQFPDLHSELNLSSLELGDSALYFCASSVLDRYTGELFFGEGSRLTVL.

The chain joins TRBV20-1 to TRBJ2-5; D unclear. The V end was cut by 2 bases, the J end by 1 base, with 2 bases between. Germline V gene lookup returns CDR1 DFQATT and CDR2 SNEGSKA (reference sequence). The CDR3 extends over 11 amino acids. The chain's CDR3 is CSARFQETQYF. CDR3 nucleotide sequence: TGCAGTGCTAGATTCCAAGAGACCCAGTACTTC.

The rearrangement joins TRBV18 to TRBJ1-5; D ambiguous. Germline CDR1 is KGHSH and CDR2 is LQKENI. Trimming pared 6 bases from V and 1 base from J, leaving 7 bases between. This CDR3 has 13 residues. CDR3 bases: TGTGCCAGCTCCCCCCGGAGCAATCAGCCCCAGCATTTT. It translates to CASSPRSNQPQHF.

This clone was counted a single time. This chain links TRBV11-2 with TRBJ2-1; TRBD2 matches at 8 bases. The CDR3 runs 16 residues. J lost 0 bases, V lost 9 bases, and 10 bases had no gene match. Germline CDR1 SGHAT, CDR2 FQNNGV. The CDR3 sequence is CASSPLAGSSYNEQFF. The CDR3 region has the DNA TGTGCCAGTTCTCCCCTAGCGGGCAGCTCCTACAATGAGCAGTTCTTC.

The count of this clone is one. The rearrangement links TRBV29-1 to TRBJ1-1, with unresolved D. The germline V gene encodes CDR1 SQVTM and CDR2 ANQGSEA. Deletions cut 7 bases from V and 4 bases from J, with 13 bases between. CDR3 length: 12 amino acids. The CDR3 sequence: CSAMGTGTEAFF. The CDR3 nucleotides read TGCAGCGCAATGGGCACGGGCACTGAAGCTTTCTTT.

This clone was seen only a few times. The rearrangement uses TRBV18 and TRBJ2-7, with 14 bases aligning to TRBD2. The germline V gene encodes CDR1 KGHSH and CDR2 LQKENI. This CDR3 comprises 17 residues. V was clipped by 6 bases and J by 3 bases; unmatched bases: 10. CDR3 DNA sequence: TGTGCCAGCTCCCGTGAGGGACTAGCGGGGGCGATCTACGAGCAGTACTTC. Its protein product is CASSREGLAGAIYEQYF.

Only one count was recorded for this clone. The conserved closing phenylalanine or tryptophan is absent in this CDR3, likely reflecting a read error. It is unclear where the CDR3 begins or ends on the DNA, so no DNA is shown, and the CDR3 is as TCRdb lists it. The V and J genes are TRBV11-2 and TRBJ2-7; the table's D call TRBD1 went unverified against the DNA. CDR1 SGHAT and CDR2 FQNNGV come from the germline V gene. The CDR3 adds up to 13 amino acids, both ends counted. The CDR3 is CASSLTHSGWITI.

The rearrangement links TRBV14 to TRBJ1-3; a weak D match, TRBD1 (6 bases). The CDR3 loop spans 12 amino acids. V gave up 4 bases and J gave up 12 bases, with 13 bases separating them. Germline CDR1 reads SGHDN; CDR2 reads FVKESK. The CDR3 sequence is CASSLRGNGIYF. CDR3 DNA sequence: TGTGCCAGCAGCCTAAGGGGGAACGGCATATATTTT.

The V call is TRBV7-9, the J call TRBJ1-2; 9 bases line up with TRBD1. V shed 3 bases and J 3 bases; nucleotides not matched to a gene: 8. The CDR3 extends over 16 amino acids. From germline, CDR1 is SEHNR and CDR2 FQNEAQ (reference sequence). In DNA, the CDR3 is TGTGCCAGCAGCTTTACCCCCGGGACAGGGCACTATGGCTACACCTTC. This encodes CASSFTPGTGHYGYTF.

The chain uses TRBV14 and TRBJ1-2, with TRBD1 matching over 8 bases. The ends lost 4 bases at V and 8 bases at J; junction bases unmatched: 6. The germline gives CDR1 SGHDN, CDR2 FVKESK. The CDR3 loop spans 13 amino acids. CDR3 residues: CASSPDRGRGYTF. The CDR3 nucleotides are TGTGCCAGCAGCCCTGACAGGGGCCGGGGCTACACCTTC.

The chain has TRBV28 and TRBJ1-5, with D possibly TRBD1 on 6 matching bases. V lost 2 bases to trimming and J lost 7 bases, with 15 bases between them. Germline V gene lookup returns CDR1 MDHEN and CDR2 SYDVKM. CDR3 size: 15 residues. For the CDR3, the DNA is TGTGCCAGCAGTTTACCCAGGGGTGCCTCACAGCCCCAGCATTTT. Translation: CASSLPRGASQPQHF.

Notes on this clone: Its ends do not fully match the called genes, so a read error is possible. The rearrangement links TRBV28 to TRBJ1-2, with 8 bases aligning to TRBD1. In germline, CDR1 is MDHEN, CDR2 SYDVKM. There are 13 residues in the CDR3. DNA of the CDR3: TGTGCCAGCAGTACGAGACAGGGGTCCGGCTACACCTTT. Translation: CASSTRQGSGYTF.

This clone has more than one count but fewer than ten. This sequence joins TRBV7-6 and TRBJ1-4; 9 bases are shared with TRBD1. V was clipped by 3 bases and J by 7 bases; unmatched bases: 3. In germline, CDR1 is SGHVS, CDR2 FNYEAQ. The CDR3 length is 14 residues. The CDR3 DNA sequence: TGTGCCAGCAGCTTGGGACAGGGTAGTGAAAAACTGTTTTTT. It translates to CASSLGQGSEKLFF.

The chain uses TRBV18 and TRBJ2-1; perhaps TRBD2 as D (5 bases). Trimming took 8 bases from V and 5 from J, leaving 13 bases between them. CDR3 length: 13 amino acids. CDR1 KGHSH and CDR2 LQKENI come from the germline V gene. The CDR3 is CASQPGRDNEQFF. In nucleotides, the CDR3 is TGTGCCAGCCAACCGGGGAGAGACAATGAGCAGTTCTTC.

The chain carries TRBV5-1 and TRBJ1-4; D is possibly TRBD1 (5 bases). Deletions cut 1 base from V and 8 bases from J, with 12 bases between. CDR3 length: 14 residues. CDR1 and CDR2 (germline): SGHRS, YFSETQ. CDR3 sequence reads: CASSLTGGREKLFF. The CDR3 bases are TGCGCCAGCAGCTTGACGGGGGGGAGAGAAAAACTGTTTTTT.

V gene TRBV19 combines with J gene TRBJ1-5, with 8 bases fitting TRBD1. This CDR3 comprises 13 residues. V lost 6 bases to trimming and J lost 7 bases; unmatched junction nucleotides: 5. Germline CDR1 is LNHDA and CDR2 is SQIVND (reference sequence). DNA of the CDR3: TGTGCCAGTAGGCCGACAGGGGTCCAGCCCCAGCATTTT. Amino acid sequence: CASRPTGVQPQHF.

The chain recombines TRBV2 with TRBJ2-1; 8 bases agree with TRBD1. CDR3 length: 15 residues. Germline CDR1 SNHLY, CDR2 FYNNEI. The trim removed 5 bases at V and 6 bases at J, leaving 9 bases unmatched. CDR3 DNA: TGTGCCAGCAGTCCCGACAGGGGCTACAGCAATGAGCAGTTCTTC. Its protein product is CASSPDRGYSNEQFF.

J is TRBJ1-3 and V is TRBV11-2, with unresolved D. Germline CDR1 SGHAT, CDR2 FQNNGV. Trimming cost V 6 bases and J 0 bases, with 9 bases left between them. CDR3 size: 14 residues. The DNA of the CDR3 is TGTGCCAGCAGAGCCCTTAGCTCTGGAAACACCATATATTTT. Residues: CASRALSSGNTIYF.

This clone was recorded only once. This chain links TRBV5-1 with TRBJ1-1; D not certain. The CDR3 is made up of 14 amino acids. Trimming stripped 7 bases from V and 0 bases from J, with 13 bases between. The germline V gene has CDR1 SGHRS and CDR2 YFSETQ. Here the CDR3 reads CASAPQGLNTEAFF. The CDR3 nucleotides are TGCGCCAGCGCCCCCCAAGGCCTGAACACTGAAGCTTTCTTT. Variable domain in full (rest from reference TRBV5-1 and TRBJ1-1): KAGVTQTPRYLIKTRGQQVTLSCSPISGHRSVSWYQQTPGQGLQFLFEYFSETQRNKGNFPGRFSGRQFSNSRSEMNVSTLELGDSALYLCASAPQGLNTEAFFGQGTRLTVV.

This chain uses TRBV11-3 with TRBJ2-3, with D possibly matching TRBD2 (5 bases). Trimming took off 6 bases at V and 3 bases at J, with 10 bases between the two ends. The CDR3 is 13 amino acids. The germline CDR1 and CDR2 sequences are SGHNT and YENEEA. The CDR3 protein is CASRERGTDTQYF. The CDR3 coding sequence is TGTGCCAGCAGGGAGCGAGGGACAGATACGCAGTATTTT.